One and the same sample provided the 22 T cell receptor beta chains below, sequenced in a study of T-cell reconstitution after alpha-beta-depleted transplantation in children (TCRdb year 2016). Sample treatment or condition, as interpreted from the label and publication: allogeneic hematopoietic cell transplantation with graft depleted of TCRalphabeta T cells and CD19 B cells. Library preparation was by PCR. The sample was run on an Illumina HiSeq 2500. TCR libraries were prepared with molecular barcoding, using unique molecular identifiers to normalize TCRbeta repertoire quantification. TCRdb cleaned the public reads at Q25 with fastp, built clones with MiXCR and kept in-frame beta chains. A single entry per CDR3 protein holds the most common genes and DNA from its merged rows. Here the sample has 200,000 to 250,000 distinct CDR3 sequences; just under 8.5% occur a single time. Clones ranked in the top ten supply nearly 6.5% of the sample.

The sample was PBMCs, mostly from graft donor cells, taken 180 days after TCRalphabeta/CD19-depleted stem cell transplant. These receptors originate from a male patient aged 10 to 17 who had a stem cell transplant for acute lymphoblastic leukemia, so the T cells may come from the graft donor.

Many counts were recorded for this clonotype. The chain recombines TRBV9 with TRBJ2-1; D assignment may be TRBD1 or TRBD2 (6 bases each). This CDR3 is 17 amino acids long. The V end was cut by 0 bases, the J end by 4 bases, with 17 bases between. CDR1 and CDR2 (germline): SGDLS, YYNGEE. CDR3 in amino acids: CASSVVGGTISYNEQFF. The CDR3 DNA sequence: TGTGCCAGCAGCGTAGTTGGAGGGACAATTAGTTACAATGAGCAGTTCTTC.

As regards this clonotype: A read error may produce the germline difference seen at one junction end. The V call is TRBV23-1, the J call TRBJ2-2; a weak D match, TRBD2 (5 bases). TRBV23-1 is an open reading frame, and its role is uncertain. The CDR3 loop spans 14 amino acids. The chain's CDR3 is CASSRILSTGVLFF. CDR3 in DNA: TGCGCCAGCAGTCGAATTCTTTCTACCGGGGTGCTGTTTTTT.

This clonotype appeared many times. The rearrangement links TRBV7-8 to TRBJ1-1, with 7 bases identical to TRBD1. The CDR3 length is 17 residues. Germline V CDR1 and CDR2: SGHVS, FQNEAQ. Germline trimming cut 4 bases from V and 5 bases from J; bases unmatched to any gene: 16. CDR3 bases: TGTGCCAGCAGCTCCCTGCCCCTTACAGGGGAGGGGACTGAAGCTTTCTTT. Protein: CASSSLPLTGEGTEAFF.

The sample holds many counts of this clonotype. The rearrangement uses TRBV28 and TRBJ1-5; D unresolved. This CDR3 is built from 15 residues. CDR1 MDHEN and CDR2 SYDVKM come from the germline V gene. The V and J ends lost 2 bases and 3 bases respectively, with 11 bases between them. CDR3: CASSLRQRFNQPQHF. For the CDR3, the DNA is TGTGCCAGCAGTTTAAGGCAGCGATTCAATCAGCCCCAGCATTTT.

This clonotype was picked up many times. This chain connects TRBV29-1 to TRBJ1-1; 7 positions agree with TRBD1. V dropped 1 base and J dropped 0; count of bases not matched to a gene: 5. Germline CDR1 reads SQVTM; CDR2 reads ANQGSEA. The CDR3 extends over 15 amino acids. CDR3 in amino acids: CSVEGGTVLNTEAFF. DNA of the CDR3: TGCAGCGTTGAAGGGGGGACAGTTCTGAACACTGAAGCTTTCTTT.

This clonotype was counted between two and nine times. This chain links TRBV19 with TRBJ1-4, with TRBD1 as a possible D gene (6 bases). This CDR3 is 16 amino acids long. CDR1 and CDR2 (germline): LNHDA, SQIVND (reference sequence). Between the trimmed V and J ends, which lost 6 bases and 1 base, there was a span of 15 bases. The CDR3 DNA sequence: TGTGCCAGTAGACACCGGGACACCTTAACTAATGAAAAACTGTTTTTT. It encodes CASRHRDTLTNEKLFF.

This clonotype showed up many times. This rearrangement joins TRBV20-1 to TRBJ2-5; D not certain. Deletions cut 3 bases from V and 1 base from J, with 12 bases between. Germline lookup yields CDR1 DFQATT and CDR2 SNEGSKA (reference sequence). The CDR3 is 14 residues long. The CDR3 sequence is CSASVWRPQETQYF. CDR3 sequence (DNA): TGCAGTGCTAGTGTTTGGAGACCCCAAGAGACCCAGTACTTC.

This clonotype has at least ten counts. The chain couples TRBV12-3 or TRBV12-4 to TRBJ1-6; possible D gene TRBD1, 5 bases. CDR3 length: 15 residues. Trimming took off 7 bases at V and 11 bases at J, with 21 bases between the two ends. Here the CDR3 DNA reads TGTGCCAGCACCCGGGCAGCAGGGACGGTCCCACCCCTCCACTTT. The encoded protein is CASTRAAGTVPPLHF.

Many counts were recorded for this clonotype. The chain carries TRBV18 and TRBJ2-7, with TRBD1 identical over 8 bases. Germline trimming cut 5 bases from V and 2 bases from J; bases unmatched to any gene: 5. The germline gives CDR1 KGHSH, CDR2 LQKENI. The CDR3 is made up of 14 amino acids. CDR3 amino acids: CASSSDRGTYEQYF. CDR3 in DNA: TGTGCCAGCTCATCTGACAGGGGTACCTACGAGCAGTACTTC.

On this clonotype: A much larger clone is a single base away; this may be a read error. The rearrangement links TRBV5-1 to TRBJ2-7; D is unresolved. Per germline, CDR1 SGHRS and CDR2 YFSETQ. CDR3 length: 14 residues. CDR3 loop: CAGSFGSYSYEQYF. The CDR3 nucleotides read TGCGCCGGCAGCTTCGGGTCTTACTCCTACGAGCAGTACTTC.

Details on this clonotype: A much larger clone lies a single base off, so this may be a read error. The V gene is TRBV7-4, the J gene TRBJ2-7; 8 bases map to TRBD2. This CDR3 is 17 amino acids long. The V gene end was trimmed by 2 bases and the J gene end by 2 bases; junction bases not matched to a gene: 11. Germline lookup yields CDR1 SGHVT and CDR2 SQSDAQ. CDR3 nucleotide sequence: TGTGCCAGCAGCTTACCACCCTCGGGACTAGTGGCCTACGAGCAGTACTTC. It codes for CASSLPPSGLVAYEQYF.

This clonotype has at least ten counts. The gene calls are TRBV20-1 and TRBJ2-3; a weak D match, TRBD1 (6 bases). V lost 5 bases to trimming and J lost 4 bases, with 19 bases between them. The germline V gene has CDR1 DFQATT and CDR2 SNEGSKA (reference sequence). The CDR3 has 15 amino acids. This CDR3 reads CSAGPTGHFADTQYF. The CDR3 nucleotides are TGCAGTGCTGGACCAACAGGGCATTTCGCAGATACGCAGTATTTT.

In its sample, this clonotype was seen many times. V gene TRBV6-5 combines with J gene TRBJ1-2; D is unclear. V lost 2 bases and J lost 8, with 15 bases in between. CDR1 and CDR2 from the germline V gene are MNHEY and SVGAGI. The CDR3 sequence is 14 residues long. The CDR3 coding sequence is TGTGCCAGCAGTTACCCACGGGGATTGGGGGGCTACACCTTC. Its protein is CASSYPRGLGGYTF.

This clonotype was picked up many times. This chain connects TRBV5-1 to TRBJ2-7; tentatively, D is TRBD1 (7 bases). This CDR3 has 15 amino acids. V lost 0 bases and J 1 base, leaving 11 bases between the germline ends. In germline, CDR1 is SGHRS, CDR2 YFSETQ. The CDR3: CASSLGQGGSYEQYF. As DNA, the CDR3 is TGCGCCAGCAGCTTGGGACAGGGAGGTTCCTACGAGCAGTACTTC.

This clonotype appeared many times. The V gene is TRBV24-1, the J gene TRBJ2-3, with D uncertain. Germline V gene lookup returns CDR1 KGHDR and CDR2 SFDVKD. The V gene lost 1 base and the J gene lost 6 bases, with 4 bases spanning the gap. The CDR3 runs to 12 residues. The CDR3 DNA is TGTGCCACCAGTGATTTAGGTGATACGCAGTATTTT. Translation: CATSDLGDTQYF.

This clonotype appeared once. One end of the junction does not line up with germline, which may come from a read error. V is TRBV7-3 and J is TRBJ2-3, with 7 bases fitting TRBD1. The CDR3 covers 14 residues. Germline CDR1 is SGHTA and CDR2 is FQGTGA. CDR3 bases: TGTGCCAGCAGCTACGACAGGGTGGGAGATATGCAGTATTTT. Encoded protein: CASSYDRVGDMQYF.

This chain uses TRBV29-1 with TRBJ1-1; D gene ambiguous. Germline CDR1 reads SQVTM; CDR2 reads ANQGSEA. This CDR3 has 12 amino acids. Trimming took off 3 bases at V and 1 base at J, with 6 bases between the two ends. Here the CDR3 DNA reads TGCAGCGTTGAGGGGTCGAACACTGAAGCTTTCTTT. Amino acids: CSVEGSNTEAFF.

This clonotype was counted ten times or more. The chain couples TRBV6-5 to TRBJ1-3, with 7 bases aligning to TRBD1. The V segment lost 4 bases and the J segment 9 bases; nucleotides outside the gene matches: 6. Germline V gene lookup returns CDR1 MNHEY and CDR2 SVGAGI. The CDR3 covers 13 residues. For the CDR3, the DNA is TGTGCCAGCAGTTTGGGACAGCCCGCCACCATATATTTT. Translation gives CASSLGQPATIYF.

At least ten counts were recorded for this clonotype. CDR3 amino acids: CASSSLLPGQGRGTQYF. The DNA of the CDR3 is TGTGCCAGCAGCTCCCTCCTACCGGGACAGGGGAGGGGTACGCAGTATTTT. V is TRBV11-2 and J is TRBJ2-3, with 10 nucleotides matching TRBD1. V lost 4 bases to trimming and J lost 8 bases; unmatched junction nucleotides: 15. This CDR3 spans 17 amino acids. CDR1 is SGHAT, CDR2 FQNNGV, per germline.

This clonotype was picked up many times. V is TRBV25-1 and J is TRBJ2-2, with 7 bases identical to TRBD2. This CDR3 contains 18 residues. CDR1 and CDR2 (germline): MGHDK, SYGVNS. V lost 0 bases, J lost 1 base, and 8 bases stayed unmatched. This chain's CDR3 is CASSEYSSPGGNTGELFF. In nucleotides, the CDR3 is TGTGCCAGCAGTGAATATTCGAGTCCGGGAGGGAACACCGGGGAGCTGTTTTTT.

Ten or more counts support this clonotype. CDR3 sequence reads: CASSPSGGAYEQYF. CDR3 sequence (DNA): TGTGCCAGCAGCCCTAGCGGGGGGGCCTACGAGCAGTACTTC. This chain uses TRBV7-2 with TRBJ2-7; 12 bases agree with TRBD2. With 5 bases clipped from V and 2 bases from J, the junction kept 1 base outside the gene matches. The germline CDR1 and CDR2 sequences are SGHTA and FQGNSA. The CDR3 has 14 amino acids.

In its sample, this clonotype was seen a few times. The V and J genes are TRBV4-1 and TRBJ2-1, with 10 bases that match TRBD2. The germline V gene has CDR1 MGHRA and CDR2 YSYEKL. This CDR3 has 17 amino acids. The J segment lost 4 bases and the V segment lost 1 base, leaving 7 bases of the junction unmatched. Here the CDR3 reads CASSQGGAGGLYNEQFF. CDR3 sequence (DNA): TGCGCCAGCAGCCAAGGGGGAGCGGGGGGGCTGTACAATGAGCAGTTCTTC.